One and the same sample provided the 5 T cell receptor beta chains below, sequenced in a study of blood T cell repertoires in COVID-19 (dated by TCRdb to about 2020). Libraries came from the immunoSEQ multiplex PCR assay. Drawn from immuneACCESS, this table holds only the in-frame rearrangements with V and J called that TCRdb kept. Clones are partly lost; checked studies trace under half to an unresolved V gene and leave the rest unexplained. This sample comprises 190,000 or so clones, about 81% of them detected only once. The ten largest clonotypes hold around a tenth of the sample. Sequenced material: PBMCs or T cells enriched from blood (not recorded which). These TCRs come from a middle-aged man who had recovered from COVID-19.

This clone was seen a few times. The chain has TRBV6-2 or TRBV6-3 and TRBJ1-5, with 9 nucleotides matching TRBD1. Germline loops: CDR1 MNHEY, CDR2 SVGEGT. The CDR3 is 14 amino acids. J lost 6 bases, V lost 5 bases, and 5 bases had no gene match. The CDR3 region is CASSITGGLQPQHF. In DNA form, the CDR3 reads TGTGCCAGCAGTATTACAGGGGGCCTTCAGCCCCAGCATTTT.

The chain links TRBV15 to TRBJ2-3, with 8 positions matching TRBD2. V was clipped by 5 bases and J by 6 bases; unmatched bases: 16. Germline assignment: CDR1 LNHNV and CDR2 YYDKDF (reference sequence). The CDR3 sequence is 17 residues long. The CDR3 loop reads CATSDPLGGGRVDTQYF. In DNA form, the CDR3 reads TGTGCCACCAGCGACCCCCTCGGGGGGGGGCGTGTCGATACGCAGTATTTT.

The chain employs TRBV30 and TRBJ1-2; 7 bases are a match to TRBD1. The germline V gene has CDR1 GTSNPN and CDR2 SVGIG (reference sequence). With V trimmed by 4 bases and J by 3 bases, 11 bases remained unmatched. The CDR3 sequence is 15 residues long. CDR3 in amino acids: CAWTMTGSGYYGYTF. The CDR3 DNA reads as TGTGCCTGGACCATGACAGGGAGTGGGTACTATGGCTACACCTTC. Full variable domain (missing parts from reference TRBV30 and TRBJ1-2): SQTIHQWPATLVQPVGSPLSLECTVEGTSNPNLYWYRQAAGRGLQLLFYSVGIGQISSEVPQNLSASRPQDRQFILSSKKLLLSDSGFYLCAWTMTGSGYYGYTFGSGTRLTVV.

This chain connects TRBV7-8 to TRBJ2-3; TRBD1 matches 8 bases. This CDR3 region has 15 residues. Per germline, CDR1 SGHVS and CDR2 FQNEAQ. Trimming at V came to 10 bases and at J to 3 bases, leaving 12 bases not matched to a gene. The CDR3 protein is CATKQGVGGTDTQYF. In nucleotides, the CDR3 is TGTGCCACCAAACAGGGGGTTGGGGGTACAGATACGCAGTATTTT.

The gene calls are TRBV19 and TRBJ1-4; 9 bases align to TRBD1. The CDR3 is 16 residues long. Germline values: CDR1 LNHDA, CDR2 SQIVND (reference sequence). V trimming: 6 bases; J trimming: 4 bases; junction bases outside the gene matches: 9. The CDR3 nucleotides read TGTGCCAGTAGGCCGGGACAGGGTTTTCATAATGAAAAACTGTTTTTT. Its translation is CASRPGQGFHNEKLFF.